The present T cell receptor (beta chain) was sequenced within a study of OX40 agonist ivuxolimab in advanced cancers. Notes on the study in general: Within 6 weeks, CD4+ and CD8+ blood T cells expanded clonally at 0.1 to 3.0 mg/kg.

Germline V gene sequence: CDR1 MNHEY, CDR2 SVGAGI. V was clipped by 6 bases and J by 1 base; unmatched bases: 7. The CDR3 is made up of 15 amino acids. Turning to this clone: The target antigen is unknown.

Profiling relied on immunoSEQ multiplex PCR, and the TCRdb table lists in-frame clones only, not all of them. Here the sample spans approximately 120,000 clones, under 95% being singletons. The source is an adult with an advanced solid tumor such as melanoma, head and neck, liver or kidney cancer. The rearrangement links TRBV6-5 to TRBJ2-7; 9 nucleotides agree with TRBD1. This specimen consisted of CD4+ or CD8+ T cells sorted from blood, obtained in a trial of the OX40 agonist ivuxolimab. Written as DNA, the CDR3 is TGTGCCAGCAGGCCGACAGGGGGACCTTCCTACGAGCAGTACTTC. The encoded protein is CASRPTGGPSYEQYF.